This T cell receptor beta chain is from a study of OX40 agonist ivuxolimab in advanced cancers. The overall study: Patients were treated with ivuxolimab, an agonistic anti-OX40 (CD134) antibody. Eligibility admitted prior anti-PD-1, anti-PD-L1 or anti-CTLA-4 therapy; roughly 40% had some. Study-level findings and limits: Low clonal expansion, among the lowest seen, marked partial responders at 0.1-3.0 mg/kg.

Using immunoSEQ multiplex PCR, the repertoire was profiled, and TCRdb retains in-frame clones only, with some absent. Here the sample spans some 98,000 clones, 85% to 95% being singletons. Comment on this clone: The antigen is not known.

Individuals having autoimmune disease history or systemic immunosuppression were not enrolled. Germline-derived CDR1 and CDR2 are SEHNR and FQNEAQ (reference sequence). Unmatched junction bases numbered 9, after V lost 5 bases and J lost 6 bases. The CDR3 consists of 14 residues. This TCR derives from an adult with an advanced solid tumor such as melanoma, head and neck, liver or kidney cancer. The V and J genes are TRBV7-9 and TRBJ2-7; 8 bases agree with TRBD2. Sample: CD4+ or CD8+ T cells sorted from blood, taken in a trial of the OX40 agonist ivuxolimab. As DNA, the CDR3 is TGTGCCAGCAGCCAGGGGACTAGAGTAAGCGAGCAGTACTTC. It is translated as CASSQGTRVSEQYF.